This TCR beta chain derives from a study of blood T cells in healthy people across ages. The germline V and J ends were trimmed by 11 bases and 1 base, with 18 bases remaining between them. This CDR3 is built from 15 residues. Germline V gives CDR1 MNHNS, CDR2 SASEGT. Primers used in a second PCR of about 6 to 11 cycles were a sample-barcoded 5' primer and a J-beta primer mix. TCRdb passed the 5' RACE reads through MiXCR, listing each CDR3 protein once. The sample has roughly 1,500,000 distinct CDR3 sequences; about 31% are singletons. Of note for this clonotype: Its antigen is undetermined.

Study conclusions and caveats: Roughly linearly, TCR beta diversity per million T cells fell as age increased.

This chain uses TRBV6-1 with TRBJ1-5; D remains ambiguous. The clonotype originates from a woman between 25 and 40 years old in good health. Sequenced material: blood. CDR3 protein: CAHSSLVGSNQPQHF. The CDR3 coding sequence is TGTGCCCACTCCTCGCTGGTGGGAAGCAATCAGCCCCAGCATTTT.